What follows describes a single T cell receptor beta chain. This sample was included in a study of control samples from healthy donors and cancer patients. Some clones are missing from TCRdb's copy, which holds only in-frame ones; the method was immunoSEQ multiplex PCR. The sample contains 200,000 or so clones, roughly 94% of which appear only once. CDR3 length equals 12 residues. CDR1 is SEHNR and CDR2 is FQNEAQ in the germline V gene (reference sequence). The V end was cut by 8 bases, the J end by 10 bases, with 14 bases between. Sequencing was done on a sample of blood. This clonotype was sampled from a man aged 50 to 59 in good health. The J gene is TRBJ1-4, the V gene TRBV7-9; D unclear. CDR3 residues: CASLGPKGKLFF. The CDR3, as DNA: TGTGCCAGCTTGGGCCCGAAGGGAAAACTGTTTTTT.